These 32 T cell receptor beta chains came from one sample sequenced in a study of OX40 agonist ivuxolimab in advanced cancers. TCRdb's table, derived via immunoSEQ multiplex PCR, lists solely in-frame clones and lacks some. The sample yields roughly 100,000 clones, around 80% seen once. Sequenced material: CD4+ or CD8+ T cells sorted from blood, taken in a trial of the OX40 agonist ivuxolimab. The receptors shown here come from an adult with an advanced solid tumor such as melanoma, head and neck, liver or kidney cancer.

This chain connects TRBV7-9 to TRBJ1-4; possibly TRBD1 for D (6 bases). The CDR3 runs 13 residues. CDR1 is SEHNR, CDR2 FQNEAQ, per germline (reference sequence). V lost 3 bases to trimming and J lost 7 bases, with 9 bases between them. CDR3 protein: CASSFGQIEKLFF. The DNA for the CDR3 is TGTGCCAGCAGCTTCGGACAGATTGAAAAACTGTTTTTT.

CDR3 in DNA: TGTGCCAGCAGCCACCCGCAAAGGTCAGCGGGGGGGGGAGAGACCCAGTACTTC. Encoded protein: CASSHPQRSAGGGETQYF. The chain recombines TRBV5-4 with TRBJ2-5, with TRBD2 matching over 10 bases. The CDR3 has 18 residues. CDR1 is SGHNT, CDR2 YYREEE, per germline (reference sequence). J was trimmed by 4 bases and V by 4 bases; bases with no gene match: 16.

This chain uses TRBV18 with TRBJ1-2; D unresolved. This CDR3 is built from 13 residues. Trimming stripped 0 bases from V and 1 base from J, with 3 bases between. Germline CDR1 KGHSH, CDR2 LQKENI. The CDR3 is CASSPPDNYGYTF. The CDR3 DNA follows: TGTGCCAGCTCACCACCGGATAACTATGGCTACACCTTC.

The chain combines TRBV7-2 with TRBJ2-7, with 9 bases fitting TRBD1. The CDR3 contains 15 residues. The junction had 8 bases not matched to a gene; V was cut back by 5 bases and J by 3 bases. Germline V gene sequence: CDR1 SGHTA, CDR2 FQGNSA. CDR3 coding DNA: TGTGCCAGCAGCCCACAGGGGGCGATCGACTACGAGCAGTACTTC. It is translated as CASSPQGAIDYEQYF. Full variable domain (rest looked up from reference TRBV7-2 and TRBJ2-7): GAGVSQSPSNKVTEKGKDVELRCDPISGHTALYWYRQSLGQGLEFLIYFQGNSAPDKSGLPSDRFSAERTGGSVSTLTIQRTQQEDSAVYLCASSPQGAIDYEQYFGPGTRLTVT.

The V gene is TRBV4-3, the J gene TRBJ2-2; either TRBD1 or TRBD2 may fit D (5 bases each). The CDR3 sequence is 13 residues long. Trimming cost V 4 bases and J 8 bases, with 11 bases left between them. Germline-derived CDR1 and CDR2 are LGHNA and YSLEER. The CDR3 DNA reads TGCGCCAGCAGCCGGGACCATTGGGGGGAGCTGTTTTTT. This sequence encodes CASSRDHWGELFF.

V is TRBV7-2 and J is TRBJ1-4, with D possibly matching TRBD1 (6 bases). The CDR3 spans 15 residues. CDR1 and CDR2 from the germline V gene are SGHTA and FQGNSA. Trimming took off 2 bases at V and 0 bases at J, with 7 bases between the two ends. CDR3 nucleotide sequence: TGTGCCAGCAGCTTAAGGGGGGCAACTAATGAAAAACTGTTTTTT. It codes for CASSLRGATNEKLFF.

This clone was seen a few times. This chain joins TRBV2 and TRBJ1-5, with D uncertain. Germline V gene lookup returns CDR1 SNHLY and CDR2 FYNNEI. The CDR3 loop spans 15 amino acids. V was pared by 7 bases and J by 6 bases, with 19 bases between. For the CDR3, the DNA is TGTGCCAGCACCCTTGACACGGCAAGCGGTCAGCCCCAGCATTTT. Protein product: CASTLDTASGQPQHF.

The chain is built from TRBV7-7 and TRBJ2-3; 13 bases are a match to TRBD2. Looked up from germline, CDR1 is SSHAT and CDR2 is FNYEAQ (reference sequence). The junction had 4 bases not matched to a gene; V was cut back by 2 bases and J by 2 bases. The CDR3 runs 17 residues. The CDR3 DNA reads as TGTGCCAGCAGCTTACGACTAGCGGGGGGATCCACAGATACGCAGTATTTT. Its translation is CASSLRLAGGSTDTQYF.

This clone occurred a few times. The chain has TRBV6-5 and TRBJ1-6; D uncertain. Germline V gene lookup returns CDR1 MNHEY and CDR2 SVGAGI. The CDR3 totals 15 residues. V dropped 6 bases and J dropped 7 bases, with 16 bases sitting between them. CDR3: CASRTSGRGNSPLHF. CDR3 nucleotides: TGTGCCAGCAGAACCTCGGGCCGAGGGAATTCACCCCTCCACTTT.

Only a few counts were recorded for this clone. For the CDR3, the DNA is TGTGCCTACAACAGGGGTGTATCCTATAATTCACCCCTCCACTTT. This encodes CAYNRGVSYNSPLHF. The chain is built from TRBV30 and TRBJ1-6; 7 nucleotides align to TRBD1. The CDR3 covers 15 residues. Germline lookup yields CDR1 GTSNPN and CDR2 SVGIG (reference sequence). V lost 7 bases, J lost 1 base, and 7 bases stayed unmatched.

This clone was seen more than once but under ten times. The chain links TRBV28 to TRBJ2-7; 12 bases line up with TRBD2. Germline trimming cut 2 bases from V and 4 bases from J; bases unmatched to any gene: 6. The CDR3 consists of 16 residues. CDR1 is MDHEN, CDR2 SYDVKM, per germline. The DNA of the CDR3 is TGTGCCAGCAGTTTAGGGAAAACTAGCGGGGGGTACGAGCAGTACGTC. Amino acid sequence: CASSLGKTSGGYEQYV.

This chain uses TRBV10-1 with TRBJ2-3, with D possibly matching TRBD1 (5 bases). CDR3 length equals 14 residues. The V end was cut by 7 bases, the J end by 2 bases, with 13 bases between. The V gene's germline CDR1 is WNHNN and CDR2 SYGVQD (reference sequence). The chain's CDR3 is CASKGGATTDTQYF. In nucleotides, the CDR3 is TGCGCCAGCAAGGGTGGGGCCACCACAGATACGCAGTATTTT.

The rearrangement uses TRBV28 and TRBJ2-7; a weak D match, TRBD2 (6 bases). The CDR3 has 15 amino acids. V shed 5 bases and J shed 1 base, with 15 bases lying between them. Germline CDR1 and CDR2: MDHEN and SYDVKM. The CDR3 coding sequence is TGTGCCAGCAGTCGCGGCGGGGCGCAGTCCTACGAGCAGTACGTC. Its translation: CASSRGGAQSYEQYV.

V and J are TRBV16 and TRBJ1-5, with TRBD1 identical over 8 bases. Per germline, CDR1 KGHSY and CDR2 FQNENV. This CDR3 has 14 residues. The trim removed 4 bases at V and 6 bases at J, leaving 5 bases unmatched. The CDR3 loop is CASSPTGESQPQHF. The CDR3 region has the DNA TGTGCCAGCAGCCCGACAGGGGAAAGTCAGCCCCAGCATTTT.

The chain combines TRBV6-6 with TRBJ1-1; D not certain. The length of the CDR3 is 15 residues. Germline V gives CDR1 MNHNY, CDR2 SVGAGI (reference sequence). Trimming shortened V by 0 bases and J by 1 base, and 9 bases separated the two germline ends. The CDR3: CASSYSGRRNTEAFF. CDR3 DNA sequence: TGTGCCAGCAGTTACTCCGGACGAAGGAACACTGAAGCTTTCTTT.

V is TRBV6-1 and J is TRBJ1-2; D gene ambiguous. Trimming shortened V by 3 bases and J by 3 bases, and 5 bases separated the two germline ends. The CDR3 has 12 amino acids. CDR1 and CDR2 (germline): MNHNS, SASEGT. The CDR3 region has the DNA TGTGCCAGCAGTGACAACTACTATGGCTACACCTTC. This gives the protein CASSDNYYGYTF.

The CDR3 reads CASSEALRQGANTGELFF. The CDR3 nucleotides read TGTGCCAGCAGTGAAGCGCTTCGACAGGGCGCGAACACCGGGGAGCTGTTTTTT. The chain recombines TRBV6-1 with TRBJ2-2; 7 bases agree with TRBD1. The CDR3 loop spans 18 amino acids. V trimming: 0 bases; J trimming: 0 bases; junction bases outside the gene matches: 7. Germline CDR1 MNHNS, CDR2 SASEGT.

The V gene is TRBV7-3, the J gene TRBJ1-2; D gene ambiguous. CDR1 and CDR2 (germline): SGHTA, FQGTGA. The CDR3 runs 15 residues. V lost 5 bases and J lost 0, with 13 bases in between. The CDR3 DNA reads as TGTGCCAGCAGCCCACCCCTTAGGGCTAACTATGGCTACACCTTC. It translates to CASSPPLRANYGYTF.

This sequence joins TRBV29-1 and TRBJ2-3; D is undetermined. V was shortened by 2 bases and J by 0 bases, with 9 bases between the two germline ends. CDR1 is SQVTM and CDR2 is ANQGSEA in the germline V gene. This CDR3 spans 14 amino acids. DNA of the CDR3: TGCAGCGTTGAACTGTGGTTGAGCACAGATACGCAGTATTTT. Amino acids: CSVELWLSTDTQYF.

CDR3 sequence (DNA): TGTGCCAGCAGAACAGGGGGCGGAAACACTGAAGCTTTCTTT. It is translated as CASRTGGGNTEAFF. J is TRBJ1-1 and V is TRBV7-2, with 9 bases lining up with TRBD1. CDR3 size: 14 residues. Unmatched junction bases numbered 4, after V lost 6 bases and J lost 2 bases. Germline assignment: CDR1 SGHTA and CDR2 FQGNSA.

The CDR3 sequence: CASSYYKNTEAFF. The CDR3 DNA follows: TGTGCCAGCAGTTATTACAAGAACACTGAAGCTTTCTTT. The chain joins TRBV6-6 to TRBJ1-1; D gene uncertain. The V gene's germline CDR1 is MNHNY and CDR2 SVGAGI (reference sequence). This CDR3 region has 13 residues. Trimming cost V 3 bases and J 1 base, with 6 bases left between them.

The V and J genes are TRBV7-9 and TRBJ2-1; TRBD2 aligns across 8 bases. Unmatched junction bases numbered 10, after V lost 8 bases and J lost 4 bases. The germline gives CDR1 SEHNR, CDR2 FQNEAQ (reference sequence). The CDR3 consists of 15 residues. In DNA, the CDR3 is TGTGCCAGCGGCCAAACTAGCGGCTCATACAATGAGCAGTTCTTC. Protein sequence: CASGQTSGSYNEQFF.

A few counts support this clone. The rearrangement links TRBV6-5 to TRBJ2-5; TRBD1 matches at 8 bases. CDR1 MNHEY and CDR2 SVGAGI come from the germline V gene. The CDR3 spans 14 residues. J lost 6 bases, V lost 2 bases, and 5 bases had no gene match. CDR3 DNA: TGTGCCAGCAGTTACCCGGACAGGGCCCAGACCCAGTACTTC. Protein product: CASSYPDRAQTQYF.

The chain employs TRBV28 and TRBJ1-6; 9 bases are shared with TRBD1. This CDR3 region has 16 residues. Germline V CDR1 and CDR2: MDHEN, SYDVKM. J was trimmed by 8 bases and V by 5 bases; bases with no gene match: 10. The CDR3 here is CASSHNGDRVYSPLHF. In nucleotides, the CDR3 is TGTGCCAGCAGTCATAACGGGGACAGGGTTTATTCACCCCTCCACTTT.

The gene calls are TRBV5-1 and TRBJ1-2; a possible D gene is TRBD1 (6 bases). Germline CDR1 and CDR2: SGHRS and YFSETQ. CDR3 length: 17 residues. Trimming removed 0 bases at V and 5 bases at J, with 20 bases between. The CDR3 sequence: CASSLDGQGMGSYGYTF. The CDR3, as DNA: TGCGCCAGCAGCTTGGATGGGCAGGGGATGGGGTCATATGGCTACACCTTC.

The CDR3 spells CAIPFAFAGKFNQPQHF. The CDR3 DNA reads TGTGCCATCCCCTTTGCTTTCGCAGGCAAGTTCAATCAGCCCCAGCATTTT. The chain is built from TRBV7-6 and TRBJ1-5; D ambiguous. V lost 10 bases and J lost 3, with 25 bases in between. Germline assignment: CDR1 SGHVS and CDR2 FNYEAQ. There are 17 residues in the CDR3.

This chain joins TRBV4-1 and TRBJ2-5; tentatively, D is TRBD1 or TRBD2 (5 bases each). The ends were cut back, 1 base at V and 1 base at J, with 10 bases in the middle. CDR3 length: 15 residues. The V gene's germline CDR1 is MGHRA and CDR2 YSYEKL. CDR3 loop: CASSQARGFQETQYF. The CDR3 DNA reads as TGCGCCAGCAGCCAAGCGAGGGGATTCCAAGAGACCCAGTACTTC.

V gene TRBV7-9 combines with J gene TRBJ2-7, with a tentative D call TRBD1 (6 bases). The CDR3 is made up of 13 amino acids. The V gene's germline CDR1 is SEHNR and CDR2 FQNEAQ (reference sequence). Between the trimmed V and J ends, which lost 5 bases and 6 bases, there was a span of 14 bases. The CDR3 here is CASSRGTSSEQYF. For the CDR3, the DNA is TGTGCCAGCAGCAGAGGGACATCGAGCGAGCAGTACTTC.

Turning to this clone: An end of the junction does not agree with germline; a read error may underlie this. V and J are TRBV5-4 and TRBJ1-2; weak D call: TRBD1 (5 bases). Germline CDR1 and CDR2: SGHNT and YYREEE (reference sequence). The CDR3 spans 13 residues. The DNA for the CDR3 is TGTGCCAGCAGCTTCCCACCGGGGACCACCCATCACTTC. Its protein product is CASSFPPGTTHHF.

The gene calls are TRBV7-2 and TRBJ2-5, with TRBD2 identical over 10 bases. The CDR3 is 16 residues long. CDR1 SGHTA and CDR2 FQGNSA come from the germline V gene. V lost 5 bases to trimming and J lost 4 bases; unmatched junction nucleotides: 10. The CDR3 loop is CASSRYLAGVGETQYF. CDR3 coding DNA: TGTGCCAGCAGCCGATATCTAGCGGGGGTCGGAGAGACCCAGTACTTC.

The chain links TRBV11-2 to TRBJ1-6, with D unclear. The CDR3 consists of 15 residues. Trimming took off 4 bases at V and 0 bases at J, with 7 bases between the two ends. Germline assignment: CDR1 SGHAT and CDR2 FQNNGV. The CDR3 here is CASSSPSSYNSPLHF. As DNA, the CDR3 is TGTGCCAGCAGCTCTCCAAGCTCCTATAATTCACCCCTCCACTTT.

The chain recombines TRBV14 with TRBJ2-3; the match to TRBD2 covers 11 bases. V was pared by 6 bases and J by 4 bases, with 9 bases of the junction left unmatched. The CDR3 loop spans 16 amino acids. Germline V gives CDR1 SGHDN, CDR2 FVKESK. The CDR3 sequence is CASSPFLAGGADTQYF. In DNA, the CDR3 is TGTGCCAGCAGTCCCTTCCTAGCGGGGGGTGCAGATACGCAGTATTTT.